The 26 T cell receptor beta chains in this list originate from one sample, sequenced in a study of blood T cell repertoires in COVID-19. The method was immunoSEQ multiplex PCR; TCRdb's version includes in-frame clones alone and lacks a portion of them. Altogether around 140,000 clones are present, roughly 90% being singletons, with the ten largest covering roughly 2.2%. The specimen was peripheral blood. These receptors were collected from a man between 65 and 85 years old with active COVID-19.

The sample holds one count of this clone. The V call is TRBV29-1, the J call TRBJ2-7; 13 bases align to TRBD2. CDR3 length: 14 amino acids. Germline CDR1 and CDR2: SQVTM and ANQGSEA. The junction had 8 bases not matched to a gene; V was cut back by 6 bases and J by 6 bases. CDR3: CSVAGGTSGTEQYF. CDR3 nucleotides: TGCAGCGTCGCCGGGGGGACTAGCGGGACCGAGCAGTACTTC.

The chain combines TRBV28 with TRBJ2-5; 11 nucleotides line up with TRBD2. CDR1 is MDHEN, CDR2 SYDVKM, per germline. The CDR3 totals 15 residues. J gave up 1 base and V 5 bases, and 3 bases lay outside the gene matches. CDR3 loop: CASSTSGSPQETQYF. For the CDR3, the DNA is TGTGCCAGCAGTACTAGCGGGAGCCCCCAAGAGACCCAGTACTTC.

This chain links TRBV4-1 with TRBJ2-3, with a weak D call TRBD2 (6 bases). The CDR3 has 16 amino acids. Germline CDR1 reads MGHRA; CDR2 reads YSYEKL. V lost 4 bases, J lost 3 bases, and 17 bases lay in between. The CDR3 DNA reads TGCGCCAGCAGCCTCTCCTGGCCAAGCGGGACAGATACGCAGTATTTT. Residues: CASSLSWPSGTDTQYF.

The CDR3 region has the DNA TGTGCCAGCAGCTTAGGCCTTGAGGGGGCCTATGGCTACACCTTC. Protein product: CASSLGLEGAYGYTF. V gene TRBV13 combines with J gene TRBJ1-2; TRBD1 agrees at 7 bases. Losses at the gene ends were 0 bases for V and 4 bases for J; bases not matched to a gene: 5. The CDR3 length is 15 residues. In germline, CDR1 is PRHDT, CDR2 FYEKMQ (reference sequence).

The sample holds one count of this clone. CDR3 in amino acids: CASSQPGEAGELFF. Written as DNA, the CDR3 is TGTGCCAGCAGCCAGCCCGGGGAAGCCGGGGAGCTGTTTTTT. The chain carries TRBV3-1 (or the pseudogene TRBV3-2) and TRBJ2-2; tentatively, D is TRBD2 (5 bases). Trimming removed 3 bases from V and 6 bases from J, with 11 bases in between. CDR3 length: 14 amino acids. Germline V gene sequence: CDR1 LGHDT, CDR2 YNNKEL (reference sequence).

The table lists this clone with a count of one. The chain uses TRBV7-9 and TRBJ2-1, with 11 bases matching TRBD2. The J segment lost 8 bases and the V segment lost 3 bases, leaving 3 bases of the junction unmatched. The CDR3 has 14 residues. From germline, CDR1 is SEHNR and CDR2 FQNEAQ (reference sequence). The CDR3 sequence: CASSFSGRGDEQFF. CDR3 coding DNA: TGTGCCAGCAGCTTTAGCGGGAGGGGGGATGAGCAGTTCTTC.

The chain has TRBV24-1 and TRBJ2-5; 11 nucleotides match TRBD1. Germline values: CDR1 KGHDR, CDR2 SFDVKD. This CDR3 spans 17 amino acids. V shed 2 bases, J shed 5 bases, and the junction held 9 bases outside the gene matches. The CDR3, as DNA: TGTGCCACCAGTGATTCGGGACAGGGGGAATCTGGGGAGACCCAGTACTTC. Its translation is CATSDSGQGESGETQYF.

The chain is built from TRBV6-2 or TRBV6-3 and TRBJ2-1; 8 positions match TRBD1. The germline V gene has CDR1 MNHEY and CDR2 SVGEGT. The CDR3 has 15 amino acids. V shed 5 bases, J shed 6 bases, and the junction held 9 bases outside the gene matches. CDR3 protein: CASSHLGQGVNEQFF. The CDR3 DNA is TGTGCCAGCAGTCACCTCGGACAGGGAGTCAATGAGCAGTTCTTC.

This chain joins TRBV6-5 and TRBJ1-5, with no clear D. V was clipped by 0 bases and J by 4 bases, with 7 bases between them. The CDR3 consists of 14 residues. Germline V gene lookup returns CDR1 MNHEY and CDR2 SVGAGI. This CDR3 reads CASSYSRGNQPQHF. DNA for the CDR3: TGTGCCAGCAGTTACTCGCGAGGGAATCAGCCCCAGCATTTT.

The chain recombines TRBV11-2 with TRBJ2-7, with 8 bases lining up with TRBD2. The germline V gene has CDR1 SGHAT and CDR2 FQNNGV. This CDR3 is built from 14 residues. After removal of 5 bases from V and 4 bases from J, the junction contained 7 bases not matched to a gene. The CDR3 coding sequence is TGTGCCAGCAGCCCAGGGACTAGTTTATACGAGCAGTACTTC. It encodes CASSPGTSLYEQYF.

This clone was recorded a few times. The CDR3 DNA is TGTGCCATCGGGACAGGGGCGAACTATGGCTACACCTTC. It translates to CAIGTGANYGYTF. The chain uses TRBV28 and TRBJ1-2; 10 nucleotides match TRBD1. The germline V gene encodes CDR1 MDHEN and CDR2 SYDVKM. The ends lost 10 bases at V and 2 bases at J; junction bases unmatched: 4. The CDR3 contains 13 residues.

V and J are TRBV30 and TRBJ1-3; the D is unclear. The CDR3 has 13 residues. Trimming took 1 base from V and 0 from J, leaving 4 bases between them. Germline V gives CDR1 GTSNPN, CDR2 SVGIG (reference sequence). DNA of the CDR3: TGTGCCTGGAGTGCCGGCTCTGGAAACACCATATATTTT. As protein: CAWSAGSGNTIYF.

The chain is built from TRBV5-4 and TRBJ2-5; 7 nucleotides match TRBD2. The V segment lost 0 bases and the J segment 6 bases; nucleotides outside the gene matches: 5. The CDR3 covers 14 residues. The V gene's germline CDR1 is SGHNT and CDR2 YYREEE (reference sequence). CDR3 nucleotides: TGTGCCAGCAGCTTGGGGCAGGGAGGGAAGACCCAGTACTTC. Translation gives CASSLGQGGKTQYF. Supplemented by reference TRBV5-4 and TRBJ2-5, the full variable domain reads ETGVTQSPTHLIKTRGQQVTLRCSSQSGHNTVSWYQQALGQGPQFIFQYYREEENGRGNFPPRFSGLQFPNYSSELNVNALELDDSALYLCASSLGQGGKTQYFGPGTRLLVL.

This clone was seen more than once but under ten times. This chain uses TRBV15 with TRBJ1-1; TRBD1 matches 8 bases. The junction had 2 bases not matched to a gene; V was cut back by 1 base and J by 4 bases. The CDR3 is 14 residues long. From germline, CDR1 is LNHNV and CDR2 YYDKDF (reference sequence). The CDR3 DNA reads as TGTGCCACCAGCAGAGGACAGGGGTTCACTGAAGCTTTCTTT. This gives the protein CATSRGQGFTEAFF.

The rearrangement uses TRBV2 and TRBJ1-2, with a tentative D call TRBD1 (5 bases). Looked up from germline, CDR1 is SNHLY and CDR2 is FYNNEI. Trimming took off 6 bases at V and 6 bases at J, with 14 bases between the two ends. This CDR3 contains 13 residues. CDR3 residues: CASSLLAGDGYTF. In DNA form, the CDR3 reads TGTGCCAGCAGCCTCCTGGCGGGGGATGGCTACACCTTC.

This clone was counted only a few times. This chain uses TRBV19 with TRBJ2-2, with D hard to call. Germline assignment: CDR1 LNHDA and CDR2 SQIVND (reference sequence). V lost 6 bases, J lost 7 bases, and 15 bases lay in between. This CDR3 comprises 14 residues. The CDR3 DNA is TGTGCCAGTAGCCGACTGCCCGACGGCGGGGAGCTGTTTTTT. Protein product: CASSRLPDGGELFF.

A remark on this clone: Other DNA sequences in this sample translate to the same CDR3. The CDR3 spells CASSFSGSSYNEQFF. In nucleotides, the CDR3 is TGTGCCAGCAGTTTTAGCGGGAGCTCCTACAATGAGCAGTTCTTC. The V gene is TRBV27, the J gene TRBJ2-1, with 9 nucleotides matching TRBD2. J was trimmed by 0 bases and V by 3 bases; bases with no gene match: 0. Germline values: CDR1 MNHEY, CDR2 SMNVEV (reference sequence). The CDR3 is made up of 15 amino acids.

The chain has TRBV19 and TRBJ2-1; no definite D call. Germline CDR1 LNHDA, CDR2 SQIVND (reference sequence). V lost 5 bases to trimming and J lost 0 bases, with 14 bases between them. CDR3 length: 16 amino acids. This CDR3 reads CASSGVTASSYNEQFF. Written as DNA, the CDR3 is TGTGCCAGTAGTGGAGTGACTGCGAGCTCCTACAATGAGCAGTTCTTC.

V is TRBV18 and J is TRBJ1-4, with 8 bases identical to TRBD1. The CDR3 length is 15 residues. CDR1 is KGHSH and CDR2 is LQKENI in the germline V gene. V lost 3 bases, J lost 5 bases, and 5 bases stayed unmatched. The CDR3 sequence is CASSPMGQANEKLFF. The CDR3, as DNA: TGTGCCAGCTCACCCATGGGACAGGCCAATGAAAAACTGTTTTTT.

The V and J genes are TRBV2 and TRBJ2-4; D possibly corresponds to TRBD1 (5 bases). V lost 1 base and J 8 bases, leaving 12 bases between the germline ends. Germline V lookup: CDR1 SNHLY, CDR2 FYNNEI. The CDR3 is made up of 14 amino acids. The CDR3 DNA sequence: TGTGCCAGCAGTGAAGACAGGCCTTCAGACATTCAGTACTTC. Encoded protein: CASSEDRPSDIQYF.

The chain joins TRBV7-9 to TRBJ1-4; 9 bases are a match to TRBD1. The CDR3 has 15 amino acids. From germline, CDR1 is SEHNR and CDR2 FQNEAQ (reference sequence). With V trimmed by 5 bases and J by 8 bases, 9 bases remained unmatched. CDR3 coding DNA: TGTGCCAGCAGCCGCCCCCGGGACAGGGACGAAAAACTGTTTTTT. As protein: CASSRPRDRDEKLFF.

The chain employs TRBV18 and TRBJ2-7, with TRBD2 as a possible D gene (6 bases). Trimming pared 3 bases from V and 5 bases from J, leaving 14 bases between. The CDR3 has 14 amino acids. The germline CDR1 and CDR2 sequences are KGHSH and LQKENI. CDR3 sequence reads: CASSPRTSNHEQYF. The CDR3 coding sequence is TGTGCCAGCTCACCGAGAACTAGCAACCACGAGCAGTACTTC.

The V call is TRBV7-9, the J call TRBJ1-2; D call uncertain. The CDR3 totals 13 residues. CDR1 is SEHNR and CDR2 is FQNEAQ in the germline V gene (reference sequence). V was clipped by 5 bases and J by 12 bases, with 19 bases between them. The CDR3 DNA reads TGTGCCAGCAGCACCCCGGATGGGCAAAACCACACCTTC. Protein product: CASSTPDGQNHTF.

This clone was counted only a few times. This chain uses TRBV6-6 with TRBJ2-7; 7 bases agree with TRBD2. The germline CDR1 and CDR2 sequences are MNHNY and SVGAGI (reference sequence). The CDR3 has 16 amino acids. The V gene end was trimmed by 5 bases and the J gene end by 0 bases; junction bases not matched to a gene: 10. This chain's CDR3 is CASSRGAGGSSYEQYF. The CDR3 region has the DNA TGTGCCAGCAGTCGCGGGGCAGGCGGGAGCTCCTACGAGCAGTACTTC.

This chain uses TRBV27 with TRBJ2-1; 11 nucleotides agree with TRBD2. CDR1 MNHEY and CDR2 SMNVEV come from the germline V gene (reference sequence). The CDR3 loop spans 18 amino acids. J was trimmed by 4 bases and V by 4 bases; bases with no gene match: 12. This chain's CDR3 is CASSSSTYSSGRYNEQFF. The DNA of the CDR3 is TGTGCCAGCAGTTCATCCACGTATTCTAGCGGGAGGTACAATGAGCAGTTCTTC.

This clone was counted once. The V gene is TRBV11-2, the J gene TRBJ2-2, with D unresolved. The CDR3 consists of 16 residues. Germline V gene data show CDR1 as SGHAT and CDR2 as FQNNGV. Trimming stripped 1 base from V and 0 bases from J, with 9 bases between. The CDR3 nucleotides read TGTGCCAGCAGCTTAGTACTCCCGGCGAACACCGGGGAGCTGTTTTTT. This encodes CASSLVLPANTGELFF.